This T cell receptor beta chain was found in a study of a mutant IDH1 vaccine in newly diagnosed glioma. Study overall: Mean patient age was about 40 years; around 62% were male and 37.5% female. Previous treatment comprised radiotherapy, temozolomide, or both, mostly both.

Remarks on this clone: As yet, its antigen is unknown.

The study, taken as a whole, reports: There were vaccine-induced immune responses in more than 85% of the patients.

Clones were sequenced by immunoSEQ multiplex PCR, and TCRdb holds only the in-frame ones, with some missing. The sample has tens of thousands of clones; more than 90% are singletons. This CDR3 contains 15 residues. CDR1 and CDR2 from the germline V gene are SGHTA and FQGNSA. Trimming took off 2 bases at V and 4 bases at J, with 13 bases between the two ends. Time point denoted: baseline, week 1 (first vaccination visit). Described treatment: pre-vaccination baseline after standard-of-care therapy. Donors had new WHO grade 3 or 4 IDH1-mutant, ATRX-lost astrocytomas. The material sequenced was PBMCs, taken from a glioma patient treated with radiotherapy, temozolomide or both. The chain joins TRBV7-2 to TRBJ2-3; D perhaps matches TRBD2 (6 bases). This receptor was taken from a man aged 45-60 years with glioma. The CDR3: CASSLSRGISDTQYF. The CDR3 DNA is TGTGCCAGCAGCTTAAGCCGGGGGATCTCAGATACGCAGTATTTT.